This T cell receptor beta chain was identified in a study of blood T cell repertoires in COVID-19. Study background: COVID-19 samples collected from the United States, Italy and Spain covered acute and convalescent phases. PBMCs, B-cell-depleted T cells, or T cells were the source of the cDNA or gDNA that made up the material.

Germline V gene lookup returns CDR1 MDHEN and CDR2 SYDVKM. The CDR3 extends over 15 amino acids. With V trimmed by 5 bases and J by 4 bases, 8 bases remained unmatched. In the authors' methods: Amplifying reference gene primers gave estimates of nucleated cell counts. Assay used: immunoSEQ multiplex PCR; TCRdb lists only in-frame clones, some missing. The V and J calls and clone size were taken over from that table, and D and trimming were inferred from the DNA. In the table there are under 200,000 clones, approximately 80% of which are singletons. This TCR was sampled from a human donor in a cohort sampled during active COVID-19. This chain connects TRBV28 to TRBJ2-7; TRBD1 matches at 10 bases. Material: peripheral blood. CDR3 coding DNA: TGTGCCAGCAGTCACTCCGGGACAGGGGAATACGAGCAGTACTTC. It yields the protein CASSHSGTGEYEQYF.